The next 9 T cell receptor beta chains were all read from a single sample in a study of blood T cell repertoires in COVID-19. This table comes from immunoSEQ multiplex PCR, and its TCRdb copy is limited to in-frame clones, with some not included. The sample lists fewer than 200,000 clones; roughly 80% were seen once. Sequenced material: PBMCs or T cells enriched from blood (not recorded which). The receptor set was obtained from a man aged 45 to 65 who had recovered from COVID-19.

V usage is TRBV9 and J usage is TRBJ1-1, with a tentative D call TRBD1 (5 bases). CDR1 and CDR2 (germline): SGDLS, YYNGEE. V was trimmed by 4 bases and J by 0 bases, leaving 22 bases between them. The CDR3 covers 18 residues. The CDR3 DNA reads TGTGCCAGCAGCAAACTCCCCCCCCCGGGACTGCTGAACACTGAAGCTTTCTTT. This codes for CASSKLPPPGLLNTEAFF.

The V and J genes are TRBV24-1 and TRBJ2-2, with TRBD1 matching 8 bases. V trimming: 5 bases; J trimming: 7 bases; junction bases outside the gene matches: 8. In germline, CDR1 is KGHDR, CDR2 SFDVKD. There are 15 residues in the CDR3. The CDR3 spells CATSGPGGDGGELFF. The DNA of the CDR3 is TGTGCCACCAGTGGTCCAGGGGGCGACGGCGGGGAGCTGTTTTTT.

The chain uses TRBV11-2 and TRBJ2-3; the D gene is possibly TRBD1 (6 bases). Trimming removed 5 bases at V and 3 bases at J, with 15 bases between. The germline V gene encodes CDR1 SGHAT and CDR2 FQNNGV. There are 15 residues in the CDR3. The CDR3 DNA reads TGTGCCAGCAGCACCCGACAGGCGGGTACAGATACGCAGTATTTT. This encodes CASSTRQAGTDTQYF.

This clone has just a few counts. The chain has TRBV5-5 and TRBJ1-5; D is uncertain. The CDR3 is 15 residues long. Germline-derived CDR1 and CDR2 are SGHKS and YYEKEE (reference sequence). V lost 3 bases and J 0 bases, leaving 10 bases between the germline ends. The CDR3 region is CASSSIESSNQPQHF. CDR3 coding DNA: TGTGCCAGCAGCTCCATAGAAAGTAGCAATCAGCCCCAGCATTTT.

The CDR3 DNA sequence: TGTGCCAGCAGCCAAAGACGGGGGGGCAGTGCAGATACGCAGTATTTT. This sequence encodes CASSQRRGGSADTQYF. V is TRBV4-2 and J is TRBJ2-3; 8 nucleotides agree with TRBD2. There are 16 residues in the CDR3. Per the germline V gene, CDR1 is LGHNA and CDR2 is YNFKEQ. With 2 bases clipped from V and 4 bases from J, the junction kept 8 bases outside the gene matches.

This chain connects TRBV10-3 to TRBJ2-1; D uncertain. This CDR3 contains 15 residues. CDR1 is ENHRY and CDR2 is SYGVKD in the germline V gene. The V end lost 3 bases, the J end lost 0 bases, and 9 bases lay between the germline ends. The CDR3 sequence: CAISDPGNSYNEQFF. CDR3 bases: TGTGCCATCAGTGACCCAGGTAACTCCTACAATGAGCAGTTCTTC.

The rearrangement joins TRBV2 to TRBJ1-2, with a tentative D call TRBD1 (6 bases). CDR1 SNHLY and CDR2 FYNNEI come from the germline V gene. The CDR3 contains 15 residues. Trimming left V 2 bases short and J 6 bases short, with 16 bases between. CDR3 in amino acids: CASSESGGLGDGYTF. The CDR3 region has the DNA TGTGCCAGCAGTGAATCCGGGGGGCTGGGCGATGGCTACACCTTC.

This CDR3 reads CASSFARGNSPLHF. The CDR3 DNA reads as TGTGCCAGCAGCTTCGCCAGAGGGAATTCACCCCTCCACTTT. This rearrangement joins TRBV7-2 to TRBJ1-6; D is unclear. This CDR3 has 14 residues. Germline CDR1 reads SGHTA; CDR2 reads FQGNSA. Trimming left V 3 bases short and J 7 bases short, with 10 bases between.

J is TRBJ1-3 and V is TRBV9; maybe TRBD1 (5 bases). The V end was cut by 4 bases, the J end by 8 bases, with 7 bases between. Germline values: CDR1 SGDLS, CDR2 YYNGEE. The CDR3 spans 11 residues. The CDR3 nucleotides read TGTGCCAGCAGCCGGGGGGACACCATATATTTT. Translating it yields CASSRGDTIYF.